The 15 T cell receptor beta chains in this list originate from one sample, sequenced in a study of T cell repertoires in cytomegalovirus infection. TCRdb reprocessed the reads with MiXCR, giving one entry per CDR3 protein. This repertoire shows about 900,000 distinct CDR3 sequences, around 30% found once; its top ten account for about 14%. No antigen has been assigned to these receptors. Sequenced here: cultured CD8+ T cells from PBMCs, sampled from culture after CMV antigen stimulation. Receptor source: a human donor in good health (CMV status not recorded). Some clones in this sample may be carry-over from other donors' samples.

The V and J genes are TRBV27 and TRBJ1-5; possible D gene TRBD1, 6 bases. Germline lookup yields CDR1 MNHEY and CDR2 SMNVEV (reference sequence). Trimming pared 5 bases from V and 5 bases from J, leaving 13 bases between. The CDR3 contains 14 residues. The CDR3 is CASSPLGGHQPQHF. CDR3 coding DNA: TGTGCCAGCAGTCCCCTCGGGGGCCATCAGCCCCAGCATTTT.

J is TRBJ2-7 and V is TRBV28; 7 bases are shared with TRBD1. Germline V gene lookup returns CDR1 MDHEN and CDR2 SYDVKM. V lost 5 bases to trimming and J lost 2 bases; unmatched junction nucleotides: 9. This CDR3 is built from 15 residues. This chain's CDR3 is CASSPGQVFPYEQYV. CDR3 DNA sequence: TGTGCCAGCAGTCCCGGACAGGTTTTCCCCTACGAGCAGTACGTC.

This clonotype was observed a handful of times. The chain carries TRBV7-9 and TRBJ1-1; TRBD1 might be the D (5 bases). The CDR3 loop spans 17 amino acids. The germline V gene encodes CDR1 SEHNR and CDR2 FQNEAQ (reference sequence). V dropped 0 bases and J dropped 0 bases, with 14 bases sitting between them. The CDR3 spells CASSLAKPGLMNTEAFF. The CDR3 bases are TGTGCCAGCAGCTTAGCGAAGCCGGGACTAATGAACACTGAAGCTTTCTTT.

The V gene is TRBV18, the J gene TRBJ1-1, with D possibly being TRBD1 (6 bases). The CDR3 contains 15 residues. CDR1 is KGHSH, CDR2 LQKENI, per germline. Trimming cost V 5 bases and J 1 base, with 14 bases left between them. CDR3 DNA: TGTGCCAGCTCAACTCCCGACAGGTGGAACACTGAAGCTTTCTTT. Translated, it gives CASSTPDRWNTEAFF.

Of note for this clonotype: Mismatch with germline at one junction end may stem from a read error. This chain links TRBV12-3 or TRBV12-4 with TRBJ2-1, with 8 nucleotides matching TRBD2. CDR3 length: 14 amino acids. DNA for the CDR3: TGTGCCAGCAGCTTAGCGGGGAGGATGTGGGAGCAGTTCTTC. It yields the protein CASSLAGRMWEQFF.

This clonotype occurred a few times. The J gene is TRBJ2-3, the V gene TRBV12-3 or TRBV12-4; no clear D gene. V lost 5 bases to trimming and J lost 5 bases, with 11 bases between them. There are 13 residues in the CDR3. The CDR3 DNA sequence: TGTGCCAGCAGTGCCTCGAGCGAAGATACGCAGTATTTT. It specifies CASSASSEDTQYF.

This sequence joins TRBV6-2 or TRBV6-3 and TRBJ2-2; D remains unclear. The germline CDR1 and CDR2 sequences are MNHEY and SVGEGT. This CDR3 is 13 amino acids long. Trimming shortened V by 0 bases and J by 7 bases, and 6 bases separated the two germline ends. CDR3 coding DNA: TGTGCCAGCAGTTACTCCGCGATCGGGGAGCTGTTTTTT. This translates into CASSYSAIGELFF.

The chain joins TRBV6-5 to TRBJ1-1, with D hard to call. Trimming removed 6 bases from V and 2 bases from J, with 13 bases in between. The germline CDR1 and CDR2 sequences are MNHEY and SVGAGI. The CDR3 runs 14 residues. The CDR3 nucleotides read TGTGCCAGCAGGATCCGGGCCCCAAACACTGAAGCTTTCTTT. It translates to CASRIRAPNTEAFF.

This CDR3 reads CAISESGWTGLRQPQHF. The CDR3 DNA sequence: TGTGCCATCAGTGAGTCAGGTTGGACAGGACTGCGTCAGCCCCAGCATTTT. V usage is TRBV10-3 and J usage is TRBJ1-5; 7 bases are a match to TRBD1. Germline V gene sequence: CDR1 ENHRY, CDR2 SYGVKD. The ends lost 0 bases at V and 6 bases at J; junction bases unmatched: 11. The CDR3 contains 17 residues.

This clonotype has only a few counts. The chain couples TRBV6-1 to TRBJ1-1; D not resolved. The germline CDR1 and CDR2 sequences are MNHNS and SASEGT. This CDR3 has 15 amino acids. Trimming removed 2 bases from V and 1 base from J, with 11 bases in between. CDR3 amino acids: CASSEYLGPNTEAFF. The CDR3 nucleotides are TGTGCCAGCAGTGAATACTTGGGCCCGAACACTGAAGCTTTCTTT.

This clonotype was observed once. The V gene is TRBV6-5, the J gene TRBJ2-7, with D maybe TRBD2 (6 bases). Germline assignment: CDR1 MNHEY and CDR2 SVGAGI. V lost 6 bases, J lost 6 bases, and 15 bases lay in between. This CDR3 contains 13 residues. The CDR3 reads CASSNSEGREQYF. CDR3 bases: TGTGCCAGCAGCAACTCGGAGGGACGCGAGCAGTACTTC.

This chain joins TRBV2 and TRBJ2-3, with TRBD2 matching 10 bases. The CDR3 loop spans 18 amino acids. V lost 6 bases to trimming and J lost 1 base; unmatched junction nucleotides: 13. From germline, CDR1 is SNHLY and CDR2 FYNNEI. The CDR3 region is CASRNLAGDRRGTDTQYF. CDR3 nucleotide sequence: TGTGCCAGCAGGAACCTAGCGGGGGACAGACGTGGCACAGATACGCAGTATTTT.

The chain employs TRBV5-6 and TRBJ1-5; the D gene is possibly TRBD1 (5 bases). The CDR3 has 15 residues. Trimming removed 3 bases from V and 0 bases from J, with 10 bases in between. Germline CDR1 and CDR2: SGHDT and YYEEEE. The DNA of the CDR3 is TGTGCCAGCAGCTCAGGGTTTTATAGCAATCAGCCCCAGCATTTT. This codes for CASSSGFYSNQPQHF.

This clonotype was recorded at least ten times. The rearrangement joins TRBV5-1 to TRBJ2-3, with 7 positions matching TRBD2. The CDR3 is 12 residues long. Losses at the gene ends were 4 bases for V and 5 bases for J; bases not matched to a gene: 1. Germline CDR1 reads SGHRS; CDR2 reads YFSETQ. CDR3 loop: CASSAGEDTQYF. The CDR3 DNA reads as TGCGCCAGCAGCGCGGGAGAAGATACGCAGTATTTT.

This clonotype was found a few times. In DNA form, the CDR3 reads TGTGCCAGCAGCTTGGTGGGACAGGGGAACACTGAAGCTTTCTTT. This translates into CASSLVGQGNTEAFF. The rearrangement uses TRBV5-6 and TRBJ1-1; 9 bases agree with TRBD1. Trimming cost V 0 bases and J 1 base; bases outside gene matches: 1. Germline CDR1 reads SGHDT; CDR2 reads YYEEEE. This CDR3 has 15 amino acids.